This TCR beta chain was retrieved from a study of blood T cell repertoires in COVID-19. Whole-study context: From the United States, Italy and Spain came samples of acute and convalescent COVID-19.

The CDR3 runs 16 residues. The method was immunoSEQ multiplex PCR; TCRdb's version includes in-frame clones alone and lacks a portion of them. The data contain roughly 260,000 clones, about 91% of them singletons. The receptor was isolated from a person aged 18 to 30 with COVID-19, enrolled during active disease. This sequence joins TRBV1 and TRBJ2-7; the table assigns TRBD1, which was not confirmed against the DNA. TRBV1 is termed a pseudogene. The sequenced material came from peripheral blood. In nucleotides, the CDR3 is TGCACCAGCAGAGTGATATATGGGACAGCCTTTTACGAGCAGTACTTC. Its protein product is CTSRVIYGTAFYEQYF.